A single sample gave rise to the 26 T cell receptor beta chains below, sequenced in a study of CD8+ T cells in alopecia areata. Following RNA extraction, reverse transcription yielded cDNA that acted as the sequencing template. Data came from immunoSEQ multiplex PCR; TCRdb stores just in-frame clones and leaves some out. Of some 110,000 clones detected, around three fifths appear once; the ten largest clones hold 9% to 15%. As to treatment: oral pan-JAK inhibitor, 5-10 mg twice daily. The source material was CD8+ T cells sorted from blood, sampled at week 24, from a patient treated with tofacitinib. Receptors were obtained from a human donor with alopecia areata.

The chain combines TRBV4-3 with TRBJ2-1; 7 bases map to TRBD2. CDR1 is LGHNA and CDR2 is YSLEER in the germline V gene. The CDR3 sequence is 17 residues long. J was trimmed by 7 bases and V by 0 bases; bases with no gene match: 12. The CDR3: CASSQEGPLGEGNEQFF. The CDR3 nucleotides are TGCGCCAGCAGCCAAGAAGGGCCCCTTGGGGAGGGAAATGAGCAGTTCTTC.

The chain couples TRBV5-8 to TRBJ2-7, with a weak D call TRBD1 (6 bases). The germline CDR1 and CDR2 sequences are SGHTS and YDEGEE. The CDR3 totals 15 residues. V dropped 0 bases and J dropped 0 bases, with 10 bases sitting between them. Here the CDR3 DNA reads TGTGCCAGCAGCTTGGCCTTAGGGGGCTCCTACGAGCAGTACTTC. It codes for CASSLALGGSYEQYF.

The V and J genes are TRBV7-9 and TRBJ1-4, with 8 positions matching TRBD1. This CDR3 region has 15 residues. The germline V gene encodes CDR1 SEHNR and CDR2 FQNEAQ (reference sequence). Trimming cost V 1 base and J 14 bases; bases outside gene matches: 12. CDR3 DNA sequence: TGTGCCAGCAGCTTAGGGACAGGGTCCCATCTTTGGCTGTTTTTT. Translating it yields CASSLGTGSHLWLFF. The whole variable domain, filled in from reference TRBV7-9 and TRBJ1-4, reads DTGVSQNPRHKITKRGQNVTFRCDPISEHNRLYWYRQTLGQGPEFLTYFQNEAQLEKSRLLSDRFSAERPKGSFSTLEIQRTEQGDSAMYLCASSLGTGSHLWLFFGSGTQLSVL.

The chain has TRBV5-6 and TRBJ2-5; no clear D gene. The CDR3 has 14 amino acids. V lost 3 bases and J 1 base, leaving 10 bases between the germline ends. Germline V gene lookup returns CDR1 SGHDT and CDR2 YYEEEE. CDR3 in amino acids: CASSSLWGQETQYF. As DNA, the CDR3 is TGTGCCAGCAGCTCGCTTTGGGGCCAAGAGACCCAGTACTTC.

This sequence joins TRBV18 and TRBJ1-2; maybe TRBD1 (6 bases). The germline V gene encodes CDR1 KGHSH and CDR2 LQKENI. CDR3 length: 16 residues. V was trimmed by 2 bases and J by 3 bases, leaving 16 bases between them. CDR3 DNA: TGTGCCAGCTCACCAGACATGACAGGCCTCGACTATGGCTACACCTTC. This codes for CASSPDMTGLDYGYTF.

In nucleotides, the CDR3 is TGCGCCAGCAGCCAAGAGGGGCCGGGACAGGGTTGGAATGAGCAGTTCTTC. As protein: CASSQEGPGQGWNEQFF. V usage is TRBV4-3 and J usage is TRBJ2-1; 9 bases match TRBD1. The CDR3 covers 17 residues. V lost 0 bases, J lost 7 bases, and 10 bases stayed unmatched. Per the germline V gene, CDR1 is LGHNA and CDR2 is YSLEER.

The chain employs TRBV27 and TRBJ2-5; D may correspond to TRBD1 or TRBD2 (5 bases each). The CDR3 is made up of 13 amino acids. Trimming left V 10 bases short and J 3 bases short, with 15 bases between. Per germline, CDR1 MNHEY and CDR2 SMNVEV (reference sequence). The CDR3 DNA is TGTGCCACCCTTTCCCGGGACGAAGAGACCCAGTACTTC. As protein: CATLSRDEETQYF.

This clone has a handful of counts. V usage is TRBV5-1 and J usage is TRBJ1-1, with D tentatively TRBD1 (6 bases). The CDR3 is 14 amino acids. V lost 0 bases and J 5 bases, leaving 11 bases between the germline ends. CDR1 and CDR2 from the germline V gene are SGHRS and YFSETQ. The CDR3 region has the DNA TGCGCCAGCAGCTTGGAGGGGGGCGGAACTGAAGCTTTCTTT. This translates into CASSLEGGGTEAFF.

The CDR3 region has the DNA TGTGCCTGGAGTGTGGTCAGGGGTACCGGGGAGCTGTTTTTT. This codes for CAWSVVRGTGELFF. The chain employs TRBV30 and TRBJ2-2; tentatively, D is TRBD1 (6 bases). CDR1 and CDR2 (germline): GTSNPN, SVGIG (reference sequence). V lost 0 bases and J lost 5, with 10 bases in between. The CDR3 contains 14 residues.

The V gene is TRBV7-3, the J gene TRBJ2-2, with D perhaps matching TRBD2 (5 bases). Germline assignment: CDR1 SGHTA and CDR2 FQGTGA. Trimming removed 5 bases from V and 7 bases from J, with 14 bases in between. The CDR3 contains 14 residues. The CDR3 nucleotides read TGTGCCAGCAGCCCCCAGGCCCGGGGCGGGGAGCTGTTTTTT. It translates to CASSPQARGGELFF.

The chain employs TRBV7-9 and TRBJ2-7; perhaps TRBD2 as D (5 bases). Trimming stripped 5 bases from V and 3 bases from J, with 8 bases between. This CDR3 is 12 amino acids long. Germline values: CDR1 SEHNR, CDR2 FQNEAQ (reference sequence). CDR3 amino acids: CASSVGIYEQYF. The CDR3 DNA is TGTGCCAGCAGCGTCGGGATCTACGAGCAGTACTTC. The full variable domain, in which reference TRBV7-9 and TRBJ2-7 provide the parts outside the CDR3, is DTGVSQNPRHKITKRGQNVTFRCDPISEHNRLYWYRQTLGQGPEFLTYFQNEAQLEKSRLLSDRFSAERPKGSFSTLEIQRTEQGDSAMYLCASSVGIYEQYFGPGTRLTVT.

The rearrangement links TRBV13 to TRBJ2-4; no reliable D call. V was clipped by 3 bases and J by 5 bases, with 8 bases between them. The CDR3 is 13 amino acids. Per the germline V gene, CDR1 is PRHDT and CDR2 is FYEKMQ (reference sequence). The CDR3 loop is CASSFSQQNIQYF. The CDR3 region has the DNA TGTGCCAGCAGCTTTTCCCAACAAAACATTCAGTACTTC.

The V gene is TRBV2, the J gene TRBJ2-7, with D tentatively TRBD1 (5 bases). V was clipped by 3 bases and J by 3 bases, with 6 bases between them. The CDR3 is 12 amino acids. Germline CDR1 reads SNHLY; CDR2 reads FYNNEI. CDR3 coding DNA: TGTGCCAGCAGTGACAGGGTCTACGAGCAGTACTTC. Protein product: CASSDRVYEQYF.

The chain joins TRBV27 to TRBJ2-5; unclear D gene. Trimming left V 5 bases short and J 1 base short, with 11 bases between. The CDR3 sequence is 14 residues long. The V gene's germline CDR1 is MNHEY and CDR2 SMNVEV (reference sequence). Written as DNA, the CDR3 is TGTGCCAGCAGTCCTTCTGACATCCAAGAGACCCAGTACTTC. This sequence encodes CASSPSDIQETQYF.

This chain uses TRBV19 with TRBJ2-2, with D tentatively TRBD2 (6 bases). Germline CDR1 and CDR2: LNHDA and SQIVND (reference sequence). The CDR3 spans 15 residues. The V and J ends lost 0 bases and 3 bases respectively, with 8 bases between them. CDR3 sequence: CASSIDREDTGELFF. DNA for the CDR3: TGTGCCAGTAGTATAGACAGGGAGGACACCGGGGAGCTGTTTTTT. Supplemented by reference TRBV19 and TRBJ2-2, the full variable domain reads DGGITQSPKYLFRKEGQNVTLSCEQNLNHDAMYWYRQDPGQGLRLIYYSQIVNDFQKGDIAEGYSVSREKKESFPLTVTSAQKNPTAFYLCASSIDREDTGELFFGEGSRLTVL.

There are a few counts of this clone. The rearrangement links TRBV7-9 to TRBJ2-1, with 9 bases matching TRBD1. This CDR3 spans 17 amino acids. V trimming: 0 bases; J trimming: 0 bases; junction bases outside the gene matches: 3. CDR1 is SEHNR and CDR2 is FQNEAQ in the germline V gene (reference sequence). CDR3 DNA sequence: TGTGCCAGCAGCTTAGCGGGACAGGGCGACTCCTACAATGAGCAGTTCTTC. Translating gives CASSLAGQGDSYNEQFF.

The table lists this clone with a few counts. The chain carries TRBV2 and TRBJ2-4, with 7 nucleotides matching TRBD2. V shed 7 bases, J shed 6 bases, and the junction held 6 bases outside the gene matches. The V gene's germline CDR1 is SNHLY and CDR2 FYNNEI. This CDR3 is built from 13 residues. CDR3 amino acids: CASMRGGLNIQYF. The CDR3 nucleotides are TGTGCCAGCATGAGGGGAGGGCTAAACATTCAGTACTTC. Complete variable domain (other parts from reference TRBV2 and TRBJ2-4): EPEVTQTPSHQVTQMGQEVILRCVPISNHLYFYWYRQILGQKVEFLVSFYNNEISEKSEIFDDQFSVERPDGSNFTLKIRSTKLEDSAMYFCASMRGGLNIQYFGAGTRLSVL.

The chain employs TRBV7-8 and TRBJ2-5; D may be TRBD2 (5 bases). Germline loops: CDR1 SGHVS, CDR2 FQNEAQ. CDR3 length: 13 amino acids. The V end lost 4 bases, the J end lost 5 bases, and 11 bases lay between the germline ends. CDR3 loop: CASSSGGRETQYF. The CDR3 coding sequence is TGTGCCAGCAGCTCCGGAGGTCGGGAGACCCAGTACTTC. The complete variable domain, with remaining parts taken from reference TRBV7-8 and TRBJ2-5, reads GAGVSQSPRYKVAKRGQDVALRCDPISGHVSLFWYQQALGQGPEFLTYFQNEAQLDKSGLPSDRFFAERPEGSVSTLKIQRTQQEDSAVYLCASSSGGRETQYFGPGTRLLVL.

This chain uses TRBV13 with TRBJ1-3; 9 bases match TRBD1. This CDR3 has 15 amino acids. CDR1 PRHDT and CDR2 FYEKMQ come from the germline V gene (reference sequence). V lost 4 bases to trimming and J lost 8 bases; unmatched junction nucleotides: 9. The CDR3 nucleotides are TGTGCCAGCAGCTCCGGACAGGGGATGATGTACACCATATATTTT. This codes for CASSSGQGMMYTIYF.

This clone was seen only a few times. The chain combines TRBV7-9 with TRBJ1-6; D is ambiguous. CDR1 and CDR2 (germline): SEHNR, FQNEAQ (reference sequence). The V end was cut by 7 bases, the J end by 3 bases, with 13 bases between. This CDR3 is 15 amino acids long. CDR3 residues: CASTSAPGYNSPLHF. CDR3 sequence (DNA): TGTGCCAGCACCTCCGCCCCAGGCTATAATTCACCCCTCCACTTT.

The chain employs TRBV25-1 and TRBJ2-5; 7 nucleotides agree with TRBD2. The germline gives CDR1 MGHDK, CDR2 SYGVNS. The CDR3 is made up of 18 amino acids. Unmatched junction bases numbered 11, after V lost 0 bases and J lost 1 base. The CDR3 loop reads CASSEYGGDSGPQETQYF. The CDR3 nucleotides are TGTGCCAGCAGTGAATATGGGGGGGATAGCGGGCCCCAAGAGACCCAGTACTTC. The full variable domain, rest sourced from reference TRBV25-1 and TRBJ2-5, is EADIYQTPRYLVIGTGKKITLECSQTMGHDKMYWYQQDPGMELHLIHYSYGVNSTEKGDLSSESTVSRIRTEHFPLTLESARPSHTSQYLCASSEYGGDSGPQETQYFGPGTRLLVL.

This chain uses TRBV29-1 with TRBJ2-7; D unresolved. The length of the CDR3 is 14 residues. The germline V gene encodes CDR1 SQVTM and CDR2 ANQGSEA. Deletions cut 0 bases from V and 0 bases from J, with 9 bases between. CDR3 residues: CSVEDPASSYEQYF. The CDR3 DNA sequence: TGCAGCGTTGAAGATCCAGCGAGCTCCTACGAGCAGTACTTC.

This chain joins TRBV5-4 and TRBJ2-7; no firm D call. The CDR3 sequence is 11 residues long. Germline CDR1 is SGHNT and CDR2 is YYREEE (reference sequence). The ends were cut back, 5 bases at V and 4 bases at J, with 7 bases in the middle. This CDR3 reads CASSQGYEQYF. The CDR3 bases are TGTGCCAGCAGTCAAGGGTACGAGCAGTACTTC.

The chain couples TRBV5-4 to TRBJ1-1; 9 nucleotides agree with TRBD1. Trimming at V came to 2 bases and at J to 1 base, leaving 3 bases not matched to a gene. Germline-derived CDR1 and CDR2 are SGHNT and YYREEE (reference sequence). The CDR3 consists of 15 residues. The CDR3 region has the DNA TGTGCCAGCAGCTTTTTGACAGGGGGGAACACTGAAGCTTTCTTT. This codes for CASSFLTGGNTEAFF.

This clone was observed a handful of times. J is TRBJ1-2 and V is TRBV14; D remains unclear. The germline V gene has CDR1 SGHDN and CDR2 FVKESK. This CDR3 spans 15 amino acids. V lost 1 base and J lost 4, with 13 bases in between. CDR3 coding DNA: TGTGCCAGCAGCCAAGTTCCTGAGCGGATCTATGGCTACACCTTC. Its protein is CASSQVPERIYGYTF.

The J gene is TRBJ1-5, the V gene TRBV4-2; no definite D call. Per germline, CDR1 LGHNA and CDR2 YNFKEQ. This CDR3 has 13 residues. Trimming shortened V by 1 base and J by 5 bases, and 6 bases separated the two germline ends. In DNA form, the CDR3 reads TGTGCCAGCAGCCAAGTTCCAGATCAGCCCCAGCATTTT. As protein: CASSQVPDQPQHF.